This is a list of T cell receptor beta chains from one sample in a study of human T cells and chemical hapten exposure. TCRdb re-called the RACE reads through MiXCR, storing one row per CDR3 protein. This sample has tens of thousands of distinct CDR3 sequences, with approximately 11% found just once. The sequences come from whole blood, collected in connection with sensitization to the hapten diphenylcyclopropenone (DPC). The receptors were sampled from a woman between 40 and 50 years old with alopecia areata. Some clones in this sample may be carry-over from other donors' samples. Both conserved end residues are part of each CDR3. D genes are given only for firm matches. Some rows have no size entry. The others give once, few or many, or a class for an expanded clone.

TRBD2	NA	TRBJ2-1	TRBV11-2	TGTGCCAGCAGCTTAGGACTAGCGGGAGGGCCGGGGCAGTTCTTC	CASSLGLAGGPGQFF
NA	NA	TRBJ2-5	TRBV6-2/TRBV6-3	TGTGCCAGCAGTACGCCAAGAGAGACCCAGTACTTC	CASSTPRETQYF
NA	few	TRBJ2-1	TRBV7-3	TGTGCCAGCAGCTGGAGGGGGAGAAACAATGAGCAGTTCTTC	CASSWRGRNNEQFF
TRBD1	many	TRBJ1-5	TRBV27	TGTGCCAGCAGTTTCCGGGACAGGGGAGATCAGCCCCAGCATTTT	CASSFRDRGDQPQHF
NA	NA	TRBJ1-3	TRBV4-3	TGCGCCAGCAGCCCCAGTCCCCAGGGGAGATCTGGAAACACCATATATTTT	CASSPSPQGRSGNTIYF
TRBD2	few	TRBJ2-2	TRBV29-1	TGCAGCGTTGAATTTTGGTTAGCGGGAAGTAGCGGCACCGGGGAGCTGTTTTTT	CSVEFWLAGSSGTGELFF
NA	many	TRBJ1-5	TRBV30	TGTGCCTGGAGTGTCTCCGGGCCTGGGCAGCCCCAGCATTTT	CAWSVSGPGQPQHF
NA	NA	TRBJ1-3	TRBV10-3	TGTGCCATCCAGGGGTCGTCCGGAAACACCATATATTTT	CAIQGSSGNTIYF
NA	NA	TRBJ1-1	TRBV6-2/TRBV6-3	TGTGCCAGCAGTTATTCCTTCACTGAAGCTTTCTTT	CASSYSFTEAFF
NA	NA	TRBJ1-4	TRBV12-2	TGTGCAAGTCGCTTAGTTGCAACTAATGAAAAACTGTTTTTT	CASRLVATNEKLFF
NA	many	TRBJ2-3	TRBV19	TGTGCCAGTAGTATAAGGGCGACAGCTTACACAGATACGCAGTATTTT	CASSIRATAYTDTQYF
TRBD1	many	TRBJ2-7	TRBV18	TGTGCCAGCTCCCAAGACAGGGGACCCTACGAGCAGTACTTC	CASSQDRGPYEQYF
NA	many	TRBJ2-3	TRBV9	TGTGCCAGCAGCACTACGGGACGAACCACAGATACGCAGTATTTT	CASSTTGRTTDTQYF
NA	NA	TRBJ1-1	TRBV12-3/TRBV12-4	TGTGCCAGCAGTTTGTTCCGGGTGGACACTGAAGCTTTCTTT	CASSLFRVDTEAFF
TRBD1	NA	TRBJ2-2	TRBV20-1	TGCAGTGCTAGCGACAGGGGTGGTGCCGGGGAGCTGTTTTTT	CSASDRGGAGELFF
TRBD1	many	TRBJ2-5	TRBV7-2	TGTGCCAGCAGTCAGACCGGGACAGGCCTCCAAGAGACCCAGTACTTC	CASSQTGTGLQETQYF
TRBD1	NA	TRBJ2-5	TRBV20-1	TGCAGTGCCCGATCCGGGACAGTCCAAGAGACCCAGTACTTC	CSARSGTVQETQYF
NA	few	TRBJ2-1	TRBV7-9	TGTGCCAGCAGCATCCGACCGGTGGGTTCCTACAATGAGCAGTTCTTC	CASSIRPVGSYNEQFF
NA	many	TRBJ2-7	TRBV28	TGTGCCAGCAGCCTGATATGGGGGGTAGGGCCCGAGCAGTACTTC	CASSLIWGVGPEQYF
TRBD1	NA	TRBJ1-6	TRBV20-1	TGCAGTGCCGACGAATTGGAGGACAGGGAAAATAATTCACCCCTCCACTTT	CSADELEDRENNSPLHF
NA	many	TRBJ2-2	TRBV12-3/TRBV12-4	TGTGCCAGCAGTTCTGGGAATTTGGAGCTGTTTTTT	CASSSGNLELFF
NA	NA	TRBJ2-7	TRBV3-2	TGTGCCAGCAGCCAAATCTTATCGGAGACAGCATACGAGCGGTACTTC	CASSQILSETAYERYF
TRBD2	NA	TRBJ2-1	TRBV4-3	TGCGCCAGCAGCCAAGAAACGGGGGGGTACAATGAGCAGTTCTTC	CASSQETGGYNEQFF